One sample yielded the 27 T cell receptor beta chains listed below, sequenced in a study of post-analysis software for immune sequencing data. These receptors lack a known antigen. Unique molecular identifiers were carried by the TCR beta cDNA libraries. TCRdb used MiXCR to reprocess the PCR reads, holding one entry per CDR3 protein. The table includes some 800,000 distinct CDR3 sequences, under 60% detected once. Study-wide findings and caveats: TRBV5-6, TRBV5-1 and TRBV20-1 were among roughly five TRBV segments more frequent in patients than controls.

Sequencing was done on a sample of blood. These receptors were obtained from a girl aged 5-17 years with multiple sclerosis.

V usage is TRBV15 and J usage is TRBJ2-6; D is ambiguous. Germline loops: CDR1 LNHNV, CDR2 YYDKDF (reference sequence). The CDR3 spans 17 residues. Trimming left V 0 bases short and J 0 bases short, with 9 bases between. CDR3 amino acids: CATSRDPTNSGANVLTF. DNA for the CDR3: TGTGCCACCAGCAGAGATCCCACAAACTCTGGGGCCAACGTCCTGACTTTC.

This rearrangement joins TRBV12-3 or TRBV12-4 to TRBJ2-1; 12 bases agree with TRBD2. Unmatched junction bases numbered 3, after V lost 2 bases and J lost 7 bases. This CDR3 has 15 residues. The CDR3 DNA sequence: TGTGCCAGCAGTTTAACGACTAGCGGGAGAAATGAGCAGTTCTTC. This codes for CASSLTTSGRNEQFF.

This clonotype was detected only a few times. The DNA for the CDR3 is TGCGCCAGCGGCGGGGATGGGGATTGGGGCTACACCTTC. It encodes CASGGDGDWGYTF. The chain employs TRBV5-1 and TRBJ1-2, with D unresolved. Germline assignment: CDR1 SGHRS and CDR2 YFSETQ. The CDR3 loop spans 13 amino acids. The V end lost 7 bases, the J end lost 8 bases, and 18 bases lay between the germline ends.

The chain carries TRBV5-1 and TRBJ2-7; D possibly corresponds to TRBD1 (6 bases). The germline V and J ends were trimmed by 4 bases and 6 bases, with 14 bases remaining between them. This CDR3 is built from 13 residues. The germline V gene has CDR1 SGHRS and CDR2 YFSETQ. The CDR3 protein is CASSLSYRVEQYF. DNA for the CDR3: TGCGCCAGCAGCCTATCTTACAGGGTCGAGCAGTACTTC.

The gene calls are TRBV20-1 and TRBJ2-3; TRBD2 matches at 8 bases. Germline CDR1 is DFQATT and CDR2 is SNEGSKA (reference sequence). Unmatched junction bases numbered 10, after V lost 1 base and J lost 4 bases. The CDR3 consists of 16 residues. This CDR3 is CSARVRTSGQADTQYF. CDR3 nucleotides: TGCAGTGCTAGAGTCCGAACTAGCGGCCAGGCAGATACGCAGTATTTT.

The chain links TRBV30 to TRBJ1-1; D possibly corresponds to TRBD1 (6 bases). Germline-derived CDR1 and CDR2 are GTSNPN and SVGIG (reference sequence). CDR3 length: 12 amino acids. The CDR3 nucleotides are TGTGTACTTCAAGGGGGAGGGAGGGGAGCTTTCTTT. As protein: CVLQGGGRGAFF.

As regards this clonotype: This may stem from a read error, because a much larger clone lies one nucleotide away. V and J are TRBV20-1 and TRBJ2-1; D unclear. The CDR3 spans 11 residues. The germline CDR1 and CDR2 sequences are DFQATT and SNEGSKA (reference sequence). CDR3 in amino acids: CRASLVDEQFF. The CDR3 nucleotides are TGCAGGGCTAGTTTAGTCGATGAGCAGTTCTTC.

This clonotype was counted only a few times. The V call is TRBV7-6, the J call TRBJ2-1; a weak D match, TRBD1 (6 bases). V shed 1 base and J shed 0 bases, with 19 bases lying between them. Germline CDR1 and CDR2: SGHVS and FNYEAQ. The CDR3 spans 19 residues. CDR3 protein: CASSLEALGGLSSYNEQFF. The DNA of the CDR3 is TGTGCCAGCAGCTTAGAGGCCCTTGGGGGCTTGAGCTCCTACAATGAGCAGTTCTTC.

The J gene is TRBJ1-5, the V gene TRBV20-1; 10 bases are a match to TRBD1. The CDR3 loop spans 16 amino acids. In germline, CDR1 is DFQATT, CDR2 SNEGSKA (reference sequence). The junction had 9 bases not matched to a gene; V was cut back by 3 bases and J by 4 bases. The DNA for the CDR3 is TGCAGTGCTAGTCGCTTTGGGACAGGGGATAATCAGCCCCAGCATTTT. As protein: CSASRFGTGDNQPQHF.

The chain combines TRBV5-1 with TRBJ2-5; the D is unclear. The V end lost 4 bases, the J end lost 5 bases, and 12 bases lay between the germline ends. This CDR3 has 13 amino acids. Looked up from germline, CDR1 is SGHRS and CDR2 is YFSETQ. The CDR3 is CASSLDVRETQYF. The CDR3 DNA is TGCGCCAGCAGCCTGGATGTACGCGAGACCCAGTACTTC.

This rearrangement joins TRBV9 to TRBJ2-1; D is undetermined. The CDR3 has 12 amino acids. Germline CDR1 and CDR2: SGDLS and YYNGEE. V dropped 0 bases and J dropped 8 bases, with 6 bases sitting between them. Here the CDR3 reads CASSVVPHEQFF. DNA for the CDR3: TGTGCCAGCAGCGTAGTTCCCCATGAGCAGTTCTTC.

The chain employs TRBV15 and TRBJ2-1; weak D call: TRBD2 (6 bases). CDR1 and CDR2 from the germline V gene are LNHNV and YYDKDF (reference sequence). This CDR3 region has 16 residues. V was clipped by 1 base and J by 3 bases, with 13 bases between them. The DNA of the CDR3 is TGTGCCACCAGCAGAGGCGGGGCAGGCTTCTACAATGAGCAGTTCTTC. Protein sequence: CATSRGGAGFYNEQFF.

This clonotype has just a few counts. The rearrangement uses TRBV6-5 and TRBJ2-7; D is ambiguous. The germline V gene has CDR1 MNHEY and CDR2 SVGAGI. CDR3 length: 16 amino acids. Trimming took off 0 bases at V and 0 bases at J, with 12 bases between the two ends. CDR3 sequence: CASSYSVGLSSYEQYF. In DNA, the CDR3 is TGTGCCAGCAGTTACTCGGTGGGGTTGAGCTCCTACGAGCAGTACTTC.

The chain uses TRBV10-3 and TRBJ1-5, with D unresolved. Germline values: CDR1 ENHRY, CDR2 SYGVKD. V was clipped by 5 bases and J by 0 bases, with 8 bases between them. The length of the CDR3 is 14 residues. The CDR3 is CAISQNLSNQPQHF. The CDR3 DNA follows: TGTGCCATCAGTCAGAACCTTAGCAATCAGCCCCAGCATTTT.

Of note for this clonotype: One end of the junction does not line up with germline, which may come from a read error. The J gene is TRBJ1-5, the V gene TRBV6-6; D unclear. Looked up from germline, CDR1 is MNHNY and CDR2 is SVGAGI (reference sequence). The CDR3 is 16 amino acids. The CDR3 nucleotides read TGTGCCAGCAACACCGGGTCCCAATACGGCAATCGGCCCCAGCATTTT. Translated, it gives CASNTGSQYGNRPQHF.

The table lists this clonotype with a few counts. The rearrangement joins TRBV20-1 to TRBJ2-1; 12 positions match TRBD2. V lost 3 bases and J lost 1; bases outside the gene matches: 4. This CDR3 has 16 amino acids. Looked up from germline, CDR1 is DFQATT and CDR2 is SNEGSKA (reference sequence). CDR3 region: CSARTSGRESYNEQFF. For the CDR3, the DNA is TGCAGTGCTAGGACTAGCGGGAGAGAATCCTACAATGAGCAGTTCTTC.

This clonotype has just a few counts. The rearrangement links TRBV5-1 to TRBJ2-7, with D uncertain. Trimming removed 0 bases at V and 2 bases at J, with 15 bases between. Germline values: CDR1 SGHRS, CDR2 YFSETQ. The CDR3 is 16 residues long. The CDR3: CASSLGRDFIAYEQYF. The CDR3 nucleotides read TGCGCCAGCAGCTTGGGACGAGACTTCATCGCCTACGAGCAGTACTTC.

The chain joins TRBV29-1 to TRBJ2-7; TRBD1 matches 11 bases. The CDR3 is 14 residues long. Losses at the gene ends were 4 bases for V and 1 base for J; bases not matched to a gene: 3. Per germline, CDR1 SQVTM and CDR2 ANQGSEA. The CDR3, as DNA: TGCAGCGTTGGGGGACAGGGGGAATCCTACGAGCAGTACTTC. It translates to CSVGGQGESYEQYF.

The chain joins TRBV12-3 or TRBV12-4 to TRBJ2-1; TRBD1 matches at 8 bases. V shed 3 bases and J 10 bases; nucleotides not matched to a gene: 8. The CDR3 length is 14 residues. CDR3 nucleotides: TGTGCCAGCAGTTTGGGCAGGGGGCTTGGAGAGCAGTTCTTC. Protein: CASSLGRGLGEQFF.

The chain is built from TRBV27 and TRBJ2-1, with D perhaps TRBD2 (7 bases). Trimming removed 5 bases at V and 3 bases at J, with 26 bases between. Germline CDR1 MNHEY, CDR2 SMNVEV (reference sequence). CDR3 length: 19 amino acids. CDR3 sequence (DNA): TGTGCCAGCAGTCCACGGTTGGGGAGGGGGGACTGGAACTACAATGAGCAGTTCTTC. Translating gives CASSPRLGRGDWNYNEQFF.

This sequence joins TRBV12-3 or TRBV12-4 and TRBJ2-7; 10 positions match TRBD1. The ends lost 6 bases at V and 1 base at J; junction bases unmatched: 9. The CDR3 is made up of 16 amino acids. The CDR3 protein is CASSPGQGTSSYEQYF. Written as DNA, the CDR3 is TGTGCCAGCAGCCCGGGACAGGGGACTTCGTCCTACGAGCAGTACTTC.

This clonotype was seen just once. The junction differs from germline at one of its ends, possibly a read error. The chain employs TRBV7-8 and TRBJ2-4, with D possibly matching TRBD2 (7 bases). CDR1 and CDR2 from the germline V gene are SGHVS and FQNEAQ. The CDR3 covers 20 residues. CDR3 region: CASSLWGGGALARGKNIQYF. As DNA, the CDR3 is TGCGCCAGCAGCTTATGGGGGGGCGGTGCCCTAGCCAGGGGCAAAAACATTCAGTACTTC.

The J gene is TRBJ2-3, the V gene TRBV27; TRBD2 is a possible D gene (6 bases). Trimming left V 0 bases short and J 0 bases short, with 13 bases between. CDR1 is MNHEY and CDR2 is SMNVEV in the germline V gene (reference sequence). The CDR3 loop spans 17 amino acids. CDR3 in amino acids: CASSLSSGLASTDTQYF. CDR3 nucleotides: TGTGCCAGCAGTTTATCGAGTGGGCTAGCGAGCACAGATACGCAGTATTTT.

This clonotype was observed a few times. The chain is built from TRBV12-3 or TRBV12-4 and TRBJ2-1, with a tentative D call TRBD2 (5 bases). The CDR3 totals 14 residues. V lost 5 bases and J 7 bases, leaving 15 bases between the germline ends. The CDR3 nucleotides are TGTGCCAGCAGTACCCTTGAGGGAGTAAATGAGCAGTTCTTC. This translates into CASSTLEGVNEQFF.

This clonotype was counted ten times or more. This sequence joins TRBV20-1 and TRBJ2-5; 8 bases fit TRBD2. In germline, CDR1 is DFQATT, CDR2 SNEGSKA (reference sequence). The CDR3 is 13 residues long. Trimming removed 1 base from V and 4 bases from J; junction bases left unmatched: 2. DNA for the CDR3: TGCAGTGCTAGAGCGGGAGGGCCAGAGACCCAGTACTTC. It translates to CSARAGGPETQYF.

The V and J genes are TRBV4-2 and TRBJ2-7; TRBD2 matches at 8 bases. Looked up from germline, CDR1 is LGHNA and CDR2 is YNFKEQ. J gave up 3 bases and V 3 bases, and 7 bases lay outside the gene matches. There are 15 residues in the CDR3. The CDR3 loop reads CASSHGREGLYEQYF. In nucleotides, the CDR3 is TGTGCCAGCAGCCACGGACGGGAGGGCCTCTACGAGCAGTACTTC.

The chain recombines TRBV7-9 with TRBJ2-1; D is ambiguous. Germline values: CDR1 SEHNR, CDR2 FQNEAQ (reference sequence). This CDR3 is built from 12 residues. The V end was cut by 5 bases, the J end by 10 bases, with 12 bases between. In nucleotides, the CDR3 is TGTGCCAGCAGCCAAAGTAGGATGGAGCAGTTCTTC. This translates into CASSQSRMEQFF.